A selection of T cell receptor beta chains follows, all from one sample in a study of shared clonotypes between healthy human individuals. The data were produced by immunoSEQ multiplex PCR, yet TCRdb's version contains in-frame clones alone and is incomplete. The sample yields a few million clones, 93% seen once. Specimen: naive CD4+ T cells from PBMCs. All receptors derive from a man aged 18 to 29 in good health. Some clones in this sample may be carry-over from other donors' samples. The CDR3 runs from the conserved cysteine through the conserved F or W.

V	J	CDR3
TRBV9	TRBJ2-5	CASSLPPGTGGETQYF
TRBV18	TRBJ1-1	CASSPLQGAGTEAFF
TRBV5-1	TRBJ2-4	CASSPRGRENIQYF
TRBV5-3	TRBJ2-1	CARSPPRNEQFF
TRBV18	TRBJ2-5	CASSPRTSGRETQYF
TRBV4-1	TRBJ2-7	CASSQVSRVSSEQYF
TRBV28	TRBJ1-2	CASSLRQTYGYTF
TRBV6-6	TRBJ2-3	CASSYPRLGPTTQYF
TRBV6-1	TRBJ1-3	CASSEGAAGNTIYF
TRBV2	TRBJ2-2	CASSDKGGTNTGELFF
TRBV28	TRBJ2-7	CASSTRTGASYEQYF
TRBV18	TRBJ2-4	CASSPYIGTGGEGNIQYF
TRBV19	TRBJ2-7	CASSMGQGYEQYF
TRBV30	TRBJ2-3	CAWTTGGTSTDTQYF
TRBV19	TRBJ1-3	CASNARSSTGNTIYF
TRBV18	TRBJ2-3	CASSPGIPVTDTQYF
TRBV7-9	TRBJ2-5	CASSLVQGEGETQYF
TRBV2	TRBJ1-1	CASSDYRITEAFF
TRBV6-6	TRBJ2-1	CASSYGEREIYNEQFF
TRBV5-1	TRBJ1-2	CASSLPGTLYGYTF
TRBV7-8	TRBJ1-5	CASSFGGPTNQPQHF
TRBV10-3	TRBJ1-2	CAISEQRYGYTF
TRBV4-2	TRBJ1-1	CASSSPDGLDTEAFF
TRBV27	TRBJ2-6	CASSFEISGANVLTF
TRBV27	TRBJ2-3	CASSRAGTDTQYF
TRBV5-6	TRBJ2-5	CASSLQIAELETQYF
TRBV27	TRBJ1-4	CASRPQGASEKLFF
TRBV6-5	TRBJ2-7	CASSYSAGKRGEQYF
TRBV2	TRBJ1-1	CASSVRDLPNTEAFF
TRBV5-1	TRBJ2-7	CASSLAGGLAAYEQYF
TRBV11-3	TRBJ2-3	CASSNGGDTQYF
TRBV4-2	TRBJ2-5	CASSQDRQSEETQYF
TRBV2	TRBJ1-1	CASMGGASFTEAFF
TRBV7-3	TRBJ2-2	CASSLSGNTGELFF
TRBV7-3	TRBJ2-6	CASSLGISGANVLTF
TRBV9	TRBJ1-1	CASHRGAGGARGTEAFF
TRBV7-9	TRBJ2-2	CASSQGTSATNTGELFF
TRBV5-1	TRBJ2-3	CASRWASGGDTQYF
TRBV28	TRBJ2-7	CASSRGIADSYEQYF
TRBV7-2	TRBJ2-5	CASSLTWLMGTQYF
TRBV5-1	TRBJ2-1	CASSRKGQGNNEQFF
TRBV6-6	TRBJ2-7	CASSYSIYEQYF
TRBV4-1	TRBJ1-1	CASSRYGALNTEAFF
TRBV15	TRBJ2-7	CATSRETTGYEQYF
TRBV18	TRBJ2-7	CASSQTQGLAGGPYEQYF
TRBV6-1	TRBJ1-1	CASSTGQVNTEAFF
TRBV4-1	TRBJ2-3	CASSQNGGGLTSTDTQYF
TRBV6-5	TRBJ2-7	CASSQQGSYEQYF
TRBV18	TRBJ2-5	CASSPAAVIQETQYF
TRBV4-1	TRBJ2-7	CASSQFIGQQAYEQYF
TRBV5-1	TRBJ2-1	CASSLLAGQSYNEQFF
TRBV9	TRBJ2-7	CASSPTTSSYEQYF
TRBV28	TRBJ2-3	CASSRSGTDTQYF
TRBV28	TRBJ1-2	CASSLRDRVSGYTF
TRBV5-1	TRBJ1-2	CASSLFRRNRDYGYTF
TRBV5-4	TRBJ1-1	CASSHSKTGNTEAFF